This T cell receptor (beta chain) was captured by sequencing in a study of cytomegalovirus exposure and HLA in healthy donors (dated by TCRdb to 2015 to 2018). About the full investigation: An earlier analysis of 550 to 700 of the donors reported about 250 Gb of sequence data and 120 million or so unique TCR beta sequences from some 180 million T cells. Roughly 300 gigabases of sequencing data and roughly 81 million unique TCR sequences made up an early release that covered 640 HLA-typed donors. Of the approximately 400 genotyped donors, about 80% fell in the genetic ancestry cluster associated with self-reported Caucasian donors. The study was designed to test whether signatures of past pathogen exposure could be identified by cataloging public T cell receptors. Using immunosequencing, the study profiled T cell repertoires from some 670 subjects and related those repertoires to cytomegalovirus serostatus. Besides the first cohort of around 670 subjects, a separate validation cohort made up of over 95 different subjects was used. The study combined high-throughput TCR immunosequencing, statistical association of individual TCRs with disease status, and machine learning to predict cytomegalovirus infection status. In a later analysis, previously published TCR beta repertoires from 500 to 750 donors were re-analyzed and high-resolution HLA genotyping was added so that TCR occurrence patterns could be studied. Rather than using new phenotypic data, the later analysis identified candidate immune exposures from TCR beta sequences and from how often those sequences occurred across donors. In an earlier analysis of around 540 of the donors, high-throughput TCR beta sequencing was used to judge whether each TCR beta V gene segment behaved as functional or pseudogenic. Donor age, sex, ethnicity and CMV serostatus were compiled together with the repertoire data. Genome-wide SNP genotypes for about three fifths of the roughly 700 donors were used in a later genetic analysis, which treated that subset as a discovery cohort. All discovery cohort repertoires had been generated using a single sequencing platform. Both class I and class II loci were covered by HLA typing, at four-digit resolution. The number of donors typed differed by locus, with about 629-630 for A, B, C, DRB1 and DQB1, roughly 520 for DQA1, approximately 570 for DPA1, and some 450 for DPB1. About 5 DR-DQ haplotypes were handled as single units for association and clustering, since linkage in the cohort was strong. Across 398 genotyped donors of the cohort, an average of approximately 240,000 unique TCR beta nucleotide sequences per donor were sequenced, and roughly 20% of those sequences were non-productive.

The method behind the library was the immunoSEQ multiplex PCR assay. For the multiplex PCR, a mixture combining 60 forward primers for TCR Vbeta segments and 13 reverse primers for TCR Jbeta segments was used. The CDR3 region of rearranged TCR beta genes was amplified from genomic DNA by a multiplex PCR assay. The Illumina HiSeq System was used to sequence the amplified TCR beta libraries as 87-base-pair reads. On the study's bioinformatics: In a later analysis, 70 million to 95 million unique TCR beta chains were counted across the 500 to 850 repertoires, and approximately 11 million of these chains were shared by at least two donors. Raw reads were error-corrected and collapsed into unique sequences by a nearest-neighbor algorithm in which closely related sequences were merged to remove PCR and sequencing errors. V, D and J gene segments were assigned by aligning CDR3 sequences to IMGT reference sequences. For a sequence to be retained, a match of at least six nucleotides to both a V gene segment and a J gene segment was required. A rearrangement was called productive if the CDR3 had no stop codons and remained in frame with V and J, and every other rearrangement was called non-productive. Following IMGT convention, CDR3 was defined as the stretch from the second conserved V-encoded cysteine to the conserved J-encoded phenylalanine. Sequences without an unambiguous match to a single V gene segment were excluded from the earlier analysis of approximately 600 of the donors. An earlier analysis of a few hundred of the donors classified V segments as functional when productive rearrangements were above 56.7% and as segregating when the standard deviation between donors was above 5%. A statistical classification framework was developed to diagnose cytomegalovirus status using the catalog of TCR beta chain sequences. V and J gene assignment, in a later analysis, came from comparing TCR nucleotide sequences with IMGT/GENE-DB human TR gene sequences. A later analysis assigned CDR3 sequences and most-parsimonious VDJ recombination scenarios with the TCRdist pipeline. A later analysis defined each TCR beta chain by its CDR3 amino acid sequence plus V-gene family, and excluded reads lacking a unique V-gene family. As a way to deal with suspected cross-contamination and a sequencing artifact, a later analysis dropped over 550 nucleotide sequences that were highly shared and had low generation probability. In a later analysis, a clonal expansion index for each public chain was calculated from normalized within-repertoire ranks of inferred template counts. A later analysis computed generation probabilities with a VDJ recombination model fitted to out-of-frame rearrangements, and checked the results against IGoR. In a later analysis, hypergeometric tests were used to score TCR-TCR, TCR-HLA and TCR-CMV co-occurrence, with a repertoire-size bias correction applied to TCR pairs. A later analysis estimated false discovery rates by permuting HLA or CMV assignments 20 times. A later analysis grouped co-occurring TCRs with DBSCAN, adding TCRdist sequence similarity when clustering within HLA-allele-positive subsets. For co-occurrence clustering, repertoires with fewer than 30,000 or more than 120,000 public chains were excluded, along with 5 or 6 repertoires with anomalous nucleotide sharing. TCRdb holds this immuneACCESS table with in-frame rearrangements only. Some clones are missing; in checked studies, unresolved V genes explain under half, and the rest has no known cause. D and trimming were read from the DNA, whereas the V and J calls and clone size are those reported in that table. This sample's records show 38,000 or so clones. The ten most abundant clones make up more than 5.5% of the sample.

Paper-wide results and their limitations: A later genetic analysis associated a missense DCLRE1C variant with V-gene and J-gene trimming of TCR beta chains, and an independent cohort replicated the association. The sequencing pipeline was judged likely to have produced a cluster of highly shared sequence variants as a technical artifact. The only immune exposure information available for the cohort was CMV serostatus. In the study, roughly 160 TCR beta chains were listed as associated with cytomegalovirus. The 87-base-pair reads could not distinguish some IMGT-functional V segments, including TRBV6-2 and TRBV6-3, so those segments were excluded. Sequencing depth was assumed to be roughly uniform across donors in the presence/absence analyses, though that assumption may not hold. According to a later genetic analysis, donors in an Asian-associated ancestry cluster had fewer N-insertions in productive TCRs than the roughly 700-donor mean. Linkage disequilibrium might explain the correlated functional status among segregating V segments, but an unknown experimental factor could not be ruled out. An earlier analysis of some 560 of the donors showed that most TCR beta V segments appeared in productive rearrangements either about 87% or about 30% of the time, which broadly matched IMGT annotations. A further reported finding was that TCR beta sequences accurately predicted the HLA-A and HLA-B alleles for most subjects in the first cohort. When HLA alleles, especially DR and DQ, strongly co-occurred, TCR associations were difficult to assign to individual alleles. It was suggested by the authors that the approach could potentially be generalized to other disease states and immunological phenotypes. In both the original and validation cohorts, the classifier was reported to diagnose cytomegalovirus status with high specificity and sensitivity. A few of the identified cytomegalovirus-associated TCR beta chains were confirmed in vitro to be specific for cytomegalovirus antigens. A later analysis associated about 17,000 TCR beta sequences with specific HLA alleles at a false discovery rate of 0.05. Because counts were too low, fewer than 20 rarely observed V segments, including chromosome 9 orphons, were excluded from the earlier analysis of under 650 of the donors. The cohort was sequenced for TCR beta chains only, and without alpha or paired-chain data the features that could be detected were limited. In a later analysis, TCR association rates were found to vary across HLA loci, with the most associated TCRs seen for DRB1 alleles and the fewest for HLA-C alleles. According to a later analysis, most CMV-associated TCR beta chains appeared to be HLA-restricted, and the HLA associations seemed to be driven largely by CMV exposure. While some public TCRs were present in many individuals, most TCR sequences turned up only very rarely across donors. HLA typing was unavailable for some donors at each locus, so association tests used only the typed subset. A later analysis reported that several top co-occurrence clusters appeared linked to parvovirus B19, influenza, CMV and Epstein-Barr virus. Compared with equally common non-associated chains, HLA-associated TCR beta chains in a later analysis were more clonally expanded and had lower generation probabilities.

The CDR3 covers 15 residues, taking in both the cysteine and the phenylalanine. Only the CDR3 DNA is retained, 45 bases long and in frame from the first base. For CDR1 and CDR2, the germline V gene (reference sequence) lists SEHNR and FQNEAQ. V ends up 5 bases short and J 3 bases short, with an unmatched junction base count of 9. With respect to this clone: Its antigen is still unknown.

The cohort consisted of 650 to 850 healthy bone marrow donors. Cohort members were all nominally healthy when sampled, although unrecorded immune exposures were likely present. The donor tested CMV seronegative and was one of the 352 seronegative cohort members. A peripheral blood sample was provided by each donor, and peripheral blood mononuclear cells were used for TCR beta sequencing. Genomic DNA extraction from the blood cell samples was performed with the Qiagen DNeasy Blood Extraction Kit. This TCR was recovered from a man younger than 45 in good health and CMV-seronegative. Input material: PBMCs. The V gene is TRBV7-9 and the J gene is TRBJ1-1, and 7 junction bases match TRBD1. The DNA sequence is TGTGCCAGCAGCCCTCCGGGACAGTTTGACACTGAAGCTTTCTTT. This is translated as CASSPPGQFDTEAFF.